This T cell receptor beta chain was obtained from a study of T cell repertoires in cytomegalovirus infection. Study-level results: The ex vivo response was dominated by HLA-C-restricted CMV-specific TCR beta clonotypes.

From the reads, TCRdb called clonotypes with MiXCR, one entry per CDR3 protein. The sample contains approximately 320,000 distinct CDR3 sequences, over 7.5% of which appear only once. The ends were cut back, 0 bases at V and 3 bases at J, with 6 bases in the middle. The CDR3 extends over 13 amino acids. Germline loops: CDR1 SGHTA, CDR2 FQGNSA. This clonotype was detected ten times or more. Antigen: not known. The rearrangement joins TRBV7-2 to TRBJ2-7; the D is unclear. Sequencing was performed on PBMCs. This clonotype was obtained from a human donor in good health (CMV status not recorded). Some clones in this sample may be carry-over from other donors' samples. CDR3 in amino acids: CASSLASSYEQYF. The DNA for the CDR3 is TGTGCCAGCAGCTTAGCGTCCAGCTACGAGCAGTACTTC. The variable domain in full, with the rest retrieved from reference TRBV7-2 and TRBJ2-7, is GAGVSQSPSNKVTEKGKDVELRCDPISGHTALYWYRQSLGQGLEFLIYFQGNSAPDKSGLPSDRFSAERTGGSVSTLTIQRTQQEDSAVYLCASSLASSYEQYFGPGTRLTVT.